This entry is about one T cell receptor beta chain. These data originate in a study of cytotoxic CD8 clonotypes in ibrutinib-treated CLL. Profiled with immunoSEQ multiplex PCR; TCRdb holds only in-frame clones, not every one. The sample contains around 150,000 clones, about 84% of which appear only once. The V gene's germline CDR1 is SGHVS and CDR2 FQNEAQ. V lost 6 bases and J 6 bases, leaving 18 bases between the germline ends. This CDR3 spans 14 amino acids. The chain links TRBV7-8 to TRBJ2-7; possible D gene TRBD1, 6 bases. This clonotype was obtained from a human donor with chronic lymphocytic leukemia. Source: PBMCs, taken after 36 months of ibrutinib treatment. CDR3 in DNA: TGTGCCAGCAGTTCAGGGGCTTTTTCCCGCGAGCAGTACTTC. This codes for CASSSGAFSREQYF.